One and the same sample provided the 7 T cell receptor beta chains below, sequenced in a study of T-cell reconstitution after alpha-beta-depleted transplantation in children. Preparation of the TCRbeta library involved a method that used unique molecular identifiers. TCRdb redid the calling of the PCR reads with MiXCR, one entry per CDR3 protein. The data hold 210,000 or so distinct CDR3 sequences, with roughly a tenth observed a single time. Source: PBMCs, taken before TCRalphabeta/CD19-depleted stem cell transplant. Receptor source: a child younger than two with acute myeloid leukemia, due to receive a stem cell transplant.

In its sample, this clonotype was seen many times. The chain recombines TRBV5-1 with TRBJ2-5; perhaps TRBD1 as D (6 bases). This CDR3 contains 17 residues. V lost 0 bases to trimming and J lost 2 bases, with 17 bases between them. Germline CDR1 is SGHRS and CDR2 is YFSETQ. CDR3 in amino acids: CASSLGPGAARQETQYF. The CDR3 coding sequence is TGCGCCAGCAGCTTGGGACCAGGGGCGGCAAGGCAAGAGACCCAGTACTTC.

This clonotype was found many times. This chain uses TRBV28 with TRBJ1-1; 9 bases are shared with TRBD1. The length of the CDR3 is 14 residues. Germline V gene lookup returns CDR1 MDHEN and CDR2 SYDVKM. J lost 8 bases, V lost 6 bases, and 10 bases had no gene match. CDR3 nucleotides: TGTGCCAGCAGCCCAAGACAGGGGGTGAAGGAAGCTTTCTTT. Amino acids: CASSPRQGVKEAFF.

The V and J genes are TRBV9 and TRBJ1-3; 10 bases are a match to TRBD1. The CDR3 runs to 13 residues. The germline gives CDR1 SGDLS, CDR2 YYNGEE. With V trimmed by 2 bases and J by 7 bases, 0 bases remained unmatched. The CDR3 sequence: CASSVDRGNTIYF. CDR3 DNA sequence: TGTGCCAGCAGCGTGGACAGGGGGAACACCATATATTTT.

This clonotype was observed many times. The chain uses TRBV5-1 and TRBJ1-4; D not resolved. V lost 4 bases, J lost 8 bases, and 12 bases lay in between. The CDR3 covers 13 residues. Germline V lookup: CDR1 SGHRS, CDR2 YFSETQ. Written as DNA, the CDR3 is TGCGCCAGCAGCCCGGGTGGTGGCGAAAAACTGTTTTTT. It is translated as CASSPGGGEKLFF.

This clonotype was counted ten times or more. The chain links TRBV7-3 to TRBJ1-1; 7 nucleotides align to TRBD1. Trimming took 5 bases from V and 0 from J; bases not matched to a gene: 3. Germline CDR1 SGHTA, CDR2 FQGTGA. The CDR3 spans 14 residues. The CDR3 region has the DNA TGTGCCAGCAGCAAGACAGGGATGAACACTGAAGCTTTCTTT. Its protein is CASSKTGMNTEAFF.

There are many counts of this clonotype. The rearrangement uses TRBV12-3 or TRBV12-4 and TRBJ2-7; D call uncertain. The CDR3 contains 14 residues. V lost 2 bases and J lost 1, with 9 bases in between. CDR3 amino acids: CASSLWAGSYEQYF. CDR3 sequence (DNA): TGTGCCAGCAGTTTATGGGCCGGTTCCTACGAGCAGTACTTC.

This clonotype was found a few times. The chain carries TRBV10-2 and TRBJ2-7; possible D gene TRBD1, 5 bases. The CDR3 contains 13 residues. CDR1 is WSHSY and CDR2 is SAAADI in the germline V gene. Trimming took 6 bases from V and 2 from J, leaving 11 bases between them. The CDR3 protein is CASRNGQTYEQYF. CDR3 coding DNA: TGCGCCAGCAGGAATGGACAAACCTACGAGCAGTACTTC.